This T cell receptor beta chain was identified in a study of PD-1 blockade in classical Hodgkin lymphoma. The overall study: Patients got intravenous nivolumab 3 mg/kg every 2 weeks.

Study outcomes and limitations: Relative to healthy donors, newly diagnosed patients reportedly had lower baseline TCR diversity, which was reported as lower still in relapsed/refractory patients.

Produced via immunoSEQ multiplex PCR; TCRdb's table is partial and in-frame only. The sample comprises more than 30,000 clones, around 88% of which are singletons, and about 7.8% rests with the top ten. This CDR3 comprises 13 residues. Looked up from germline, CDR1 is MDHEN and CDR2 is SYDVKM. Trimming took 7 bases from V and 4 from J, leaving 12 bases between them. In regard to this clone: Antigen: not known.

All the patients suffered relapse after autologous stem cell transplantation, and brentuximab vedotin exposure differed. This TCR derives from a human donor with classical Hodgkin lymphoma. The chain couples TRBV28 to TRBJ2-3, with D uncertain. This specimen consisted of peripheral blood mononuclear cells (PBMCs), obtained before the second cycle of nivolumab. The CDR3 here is CASTRDVADTQYF. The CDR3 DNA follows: TGTGCCAGCACAAGAGACGTCGCAGATACGCAGTATTTT.